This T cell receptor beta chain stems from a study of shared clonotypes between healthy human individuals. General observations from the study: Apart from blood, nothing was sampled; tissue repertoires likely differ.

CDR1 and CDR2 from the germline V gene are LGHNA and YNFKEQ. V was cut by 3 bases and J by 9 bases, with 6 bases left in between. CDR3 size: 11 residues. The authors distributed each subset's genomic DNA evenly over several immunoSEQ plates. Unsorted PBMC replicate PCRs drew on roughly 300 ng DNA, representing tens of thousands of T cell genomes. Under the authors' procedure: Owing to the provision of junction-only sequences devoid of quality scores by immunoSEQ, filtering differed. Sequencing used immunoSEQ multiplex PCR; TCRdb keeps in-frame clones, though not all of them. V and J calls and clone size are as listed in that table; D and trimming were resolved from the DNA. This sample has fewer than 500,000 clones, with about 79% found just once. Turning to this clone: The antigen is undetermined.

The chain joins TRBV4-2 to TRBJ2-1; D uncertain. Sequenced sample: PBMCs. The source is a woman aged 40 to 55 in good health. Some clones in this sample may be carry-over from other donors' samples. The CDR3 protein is CASSQSREQFF. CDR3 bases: TGTGCCAGCAGCCAGTCACGTGAGCAGTTCTTC.